The TCR beta chain under discussion was sequenced for a study of blood T cell repertoires in COVID-19. The wider study: Sites across the United States, Italy and Spain contributed samples from acute and convalescent COVID-19. Nucleic acid was either cDNA or gDNA, and it came from T cells, B-cell-depleted T cells, or PBMCs.

Here immunoSEQ multiplex PCR was the method, and the copy in TCRdb shows in-frame clones only, minus some. Among about 85,000 clones, more than 70% were seen once, and the ten largest hold roughly 2%. The receptor's source is a man in his fifties with acute or convalescent COVID-19. Sequencing used peripheral blood.

CDR3 residues: CASSQGGLAGTDTQYF. The DNA of the CDR3 is TGTGCCAGCAGCCAAGGGGGACTAGCGGGCACAGATACGCAGTATTTT. J is TRBJ2-3 and V is TRBV14, with 11 bases identical to TRBD2. Per germline, CDR1 SGHDN and CDR2 FVKESK. The CDR3 runs to 16 residues. Losses at the gene ends were 1 base for V and 1 base for J; bases not matched to a gene: 1.